These 10 T cell receptor beta chains share one sample of origin, sequenced in a study of T cells in Graves' hyperthyroidism and ophthalmopathy. RNA transcripts served as the template for amplifying TCR beta CDR3 regions. First-round RT-PCR targeting the TCR CDR3 was performed with the HTBI primer set. Via MiXCR, TCRdb re-called the multiplex PCR reads, giving one row per CDR3 protein. Of some 270,000 distinct CDR3 sequences in the sample, approximately 13% were seen once. Material: blood. The origin of the receptors is a woman between 40 and 55 years old with Graves' hyperthyroidism.

This clonotype was found many times. The chain joins TRBV9 to TRBJ2-1; no clear D gene. Trimming removed 5 bases from V and 7 bases from J, with 13 bases in between. This CDR3 is built from 13 residues. Germline V lookup: CDR1 SGDLS, CDR2 YYNGEE. This chain's CDR3 is CASSIRSGNEQFF. In DNA, the CDR3 is TGTGCCAGCAGTATAAGGTCAGGTAATGAGCAGTTCTTC.

This clonotype was seen at least ten times. V usage is TRBV20-1 and J usage is TRBJ1-1, with a weak D call TRBD1 (5 bases). V was trimmed by 4 bases and J by 6 bases, leaving 21 bases between them. There are 15 residues in the CDR3. Germline V gene data show CDR1 as DFQATT and CDR2 as SNEGSKA (reference sequence). Here the CDR3 reads CSANSKTGVEAEAFF. In nucleotides, the CDR3 is TGCAGTGCTAACAGCAAAACAGGAGTGGAGGCTGAAGCTTTCTTT.

This chain uses TRBV4-1 with TRBJ2-7; TRBD2 is a possible D gene (5 bases). Germline lookup yields CDR1 MGHRA and CDR2 YSYEKL. V was cut by 3 bases and J by 0 bases, with 12 bases left in between. The CDR3 totals 15 residues. The CDR3, as DNA: TGCGCCAGCAGCCACGGGGTCATCTTCTCCTACGAGCAGTACTTC. Translated, it gives CASSHGVIFSYEQYF.

This clonotype was seen only a few times. The rearrangement uses TRBV20-1 and TRBJ2-5; weak D call: TRBD2 (6 bases). CDR3 length: 18 amino acids. Trimming shortened V by 5 bases and J by 2 bases, and 27 bases separated the two germline ends. Germline V gives CDR1 DFQATT, CDR2 SNEGSKA (reference sequence). CDR3 amino acids: CSAPPWDSLYPQQETQYF. For the CDR3, the DNA is TGCAGTGCTCCCCCCTGGGACTCACTTTACCCACAACAAGAGACCCAGTACTTC.

This chain joins TRBV19 and TRBJ2-7; 10 bases align to TRBD1. The CDR3 totals 14 residues. Germline CDR1 reads LNHDA; CDR2 reads SQIVND (reference sequence). The ends lost 6 bases at V and 4 bases at J; junction bases unmatched: 6. CDR3 nucleotide sequence: TGTGCCAGTAGGGGGACAGGGGCAGGGTACGAGCAGTACTTC. Its protein product is CASRGTGAGYEQYF.

This clonotype was detected many times. This rearrangement joins TRBV6-1 to TRBJ2-3, with TRBD2 identical over 14 bases. From germline, CDR1 is MNHNS and CDR2 SASEGT. Germline trimming cut 10 bases from V and 5 bases from J; bases unmatched to any gene: 5. The CDR3 loop spans 14 amino acids. The CDR3 is CAIGTSGRGDTQYF. In nucleotides, the CDR3 is TGTGCCATAGGGACTAGCGGGAGAGGAGATACGCAGTATTTT.

This clonotype was picked up a small number of times. The rearrangement joins TRBV6-6 to TRBJ1-2; 8 bases match TRBD1. J gave up 5 bases and V 2 bases, and 1 base lay outside the gene matches. CDR3 length: 13 amino acids. Germline CDR1 MNHNY, CDR2 SVGAGI (reference sequence). The CDR3 loop reads CASSYTGGYGYTF. CDR3 coding DNA: TGTGCCAGCAGTTACACAGGGGGATATGGCTACACCTTC.

This clonotype showed up many times. The rearrangement links TRBV9 to TRBJ2-2, with 7 bases lining up with TRBD1. The V gene's germline CDR1 is SGDLS and CDR2 YYNGEE. V shed 5 bases and J 5 bases; nucleotides not matched to a gene: 9. The CDR3 has 15 residues. CDR3 amino acids: CASRRQGRGTGELFF. The DNA for the CDR3 is TGTGCCAGCAGAAGACAGGGAAGAGGGACCGGGGAGCTGTTTTTT.

This clonotype showed up many times. The gene calls are TRBV2 and TRBJ2-1; 9 bases match TRBD2. From germline, CDR1 is SNHLY and CDR2 FYNNEI. V shed 8 bases and J 8 bases; nucleotides not matched to a gene: 10. CDR3 length equals 14 residues. CDR3 coding DNA: TGTGCCAGCCGAGGGACTAGCAATTTTGATGAGCAGTTCTTC. Translating it yields CASRGTSNFDEQFF. Supplemented by reference TRBV2 and TRBJ2-1, the full variable domain reads EPEVTQTPSHQVTQMGQEVILRCVPISNHLYFYWYRQILGQKVEFLVSFYNNEISEKSEIFDDQFSVERPDGSNFTLKIRSTKLEDSAMYFCASRGTSNFDEQFFGPGTRLTVL.

The sample holds many counts of this clonotype. J is TRBJ2-7 and V is TRBV5-5; TRBD1 matches 7 bases. The trim removed 1 base at V and 1 base at J, leaving 8 bases unmatched. The CDR3 has 16 residues. In germline, CDR1 is SGHKS, CDR2 YYEKEE (reference sequence). CDR3 region: CASSLIPGQRSYEQYF. CDR3 coding DNA: TGTGCCAGCAGCTTGATTCCGGGACAGAGGTCCTACGAGCAGTACTTC.